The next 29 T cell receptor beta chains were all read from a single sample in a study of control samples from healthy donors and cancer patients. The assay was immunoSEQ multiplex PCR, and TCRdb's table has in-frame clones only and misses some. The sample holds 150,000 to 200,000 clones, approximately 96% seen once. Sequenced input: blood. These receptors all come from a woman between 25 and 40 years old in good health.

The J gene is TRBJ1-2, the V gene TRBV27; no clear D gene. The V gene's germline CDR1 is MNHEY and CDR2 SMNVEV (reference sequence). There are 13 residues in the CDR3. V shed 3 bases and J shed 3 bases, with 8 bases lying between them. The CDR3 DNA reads TGTGCCAGCAGTTTCGGGAGGTACTATGGCTACACCTTC. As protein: CASSFGRYYGYTF.

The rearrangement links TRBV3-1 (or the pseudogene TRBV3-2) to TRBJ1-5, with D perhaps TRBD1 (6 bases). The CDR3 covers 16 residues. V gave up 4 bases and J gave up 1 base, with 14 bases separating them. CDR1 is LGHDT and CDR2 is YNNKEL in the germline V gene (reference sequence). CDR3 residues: CASSPERGLSNQPQHF. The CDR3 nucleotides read TGTGCCAGCAGCCCGGAAAGGGGGTTGAGCAATCAGCCCCAGCATTTT.

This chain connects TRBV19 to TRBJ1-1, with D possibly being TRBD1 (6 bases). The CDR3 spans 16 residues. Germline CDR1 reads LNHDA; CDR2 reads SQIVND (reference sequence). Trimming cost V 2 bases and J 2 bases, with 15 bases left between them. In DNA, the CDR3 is TGTGCCAGTAGTATAAACAAGGACAGCTCAAACACTGAAGCTTTCTTT. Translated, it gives CASSINKDSSNTEAFF.

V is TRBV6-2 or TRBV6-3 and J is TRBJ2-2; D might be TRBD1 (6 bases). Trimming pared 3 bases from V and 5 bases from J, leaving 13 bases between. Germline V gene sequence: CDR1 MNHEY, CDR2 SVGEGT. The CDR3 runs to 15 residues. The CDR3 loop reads CASSYSPGVTGELFF. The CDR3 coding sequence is TGTGCCAGCAGTTATTCTCCAGGGGTTACCGGGGAGCTGTTTTTT.

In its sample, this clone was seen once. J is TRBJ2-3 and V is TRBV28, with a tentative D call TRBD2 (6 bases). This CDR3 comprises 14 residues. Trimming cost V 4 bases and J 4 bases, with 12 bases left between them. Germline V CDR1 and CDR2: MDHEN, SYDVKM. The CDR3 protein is CASSSRELADTQYF. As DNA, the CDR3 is TGTGCCAGCAGTTCCCGGGAGTTGGCAGATACGCAGTATTTT.

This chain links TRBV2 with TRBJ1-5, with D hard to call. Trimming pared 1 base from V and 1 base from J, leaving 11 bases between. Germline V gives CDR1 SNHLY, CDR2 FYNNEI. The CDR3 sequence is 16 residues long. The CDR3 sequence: CASSEVWGVSNQPQHF. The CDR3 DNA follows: TGTGCCAGCAGTGAAGTTTGGGGTGTGAGCAATCAGCCCCAGCATTTT.

The CDR3 DNA reads TGTGCCAGCTCACAGGGGGAGAACACTGAAGCTTTCTTT. Protein product: CASSQGENTEAFF. V usage is TRBV30 and J usage is TRBJ1-1; 8 nucleotides match TRBD1. V shed 8 bases, J shed 1 base, and the junction held 6 bases outside the gene matches. Germline V gene lookup returns CDR1 GTSNPN and CDR2 SVGIG (reference sequence). This CDR3 is 13 amino acids long. The full variable domain, rest sourced from reference TRBV30 and TRBJ1-1, is SQTIHQWPATLVQPVGSPLSLECTVEGTSNPNLYWYRQAAGRGLQLLFYSVGIGQISSEVPQNLSASRPQDRQFILSSKKLLLSDSGFYLCASSQGENTEAFFGQGTRLTVV.

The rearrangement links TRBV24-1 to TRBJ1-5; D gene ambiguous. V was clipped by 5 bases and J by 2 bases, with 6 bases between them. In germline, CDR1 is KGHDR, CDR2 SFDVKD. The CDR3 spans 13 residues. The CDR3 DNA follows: TGTGCCACCAGTGTCCGGGGCAATCAGCCCCAGCATTTT. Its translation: CATSVRGNQPQHF.

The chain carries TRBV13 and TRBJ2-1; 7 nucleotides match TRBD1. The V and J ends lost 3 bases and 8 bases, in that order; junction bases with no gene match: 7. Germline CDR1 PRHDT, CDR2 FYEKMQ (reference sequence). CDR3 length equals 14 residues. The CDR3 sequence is CASSFRDRYDEQFF. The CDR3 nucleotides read TGTGCCAGCAGCTTCCGGGACAGATATGATGAGCAGTTCTTC.

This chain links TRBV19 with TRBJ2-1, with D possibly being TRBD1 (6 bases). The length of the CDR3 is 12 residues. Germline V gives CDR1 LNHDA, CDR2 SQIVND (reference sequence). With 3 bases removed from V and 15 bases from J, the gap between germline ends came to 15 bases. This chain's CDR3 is CASSIQQGMRFF. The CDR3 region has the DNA TGTGCCAGTAGTATCCAACAGGGTATGAGGTTCTTC.

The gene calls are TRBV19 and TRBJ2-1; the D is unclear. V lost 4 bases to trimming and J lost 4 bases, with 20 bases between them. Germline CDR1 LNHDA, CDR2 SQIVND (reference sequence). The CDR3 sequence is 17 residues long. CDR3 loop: CASSTSIVSLVYNEQFF. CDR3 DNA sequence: TGTGCCAGTAGTACGTCAATTGTTAGTCTTGTATACAATGAGCAGTTCTTC. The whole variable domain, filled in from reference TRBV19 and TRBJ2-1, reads DGGITQSPKYLFRKEGQNVTLSCEQNLNHDAMYWYRQDPGQGLRLIYYSQIVNDFQKGDIAEGYSVSREKKESFPLTVTSAQKNPTAFYLCASSTSIVSLVYNEQFFGPGTRLTVL.

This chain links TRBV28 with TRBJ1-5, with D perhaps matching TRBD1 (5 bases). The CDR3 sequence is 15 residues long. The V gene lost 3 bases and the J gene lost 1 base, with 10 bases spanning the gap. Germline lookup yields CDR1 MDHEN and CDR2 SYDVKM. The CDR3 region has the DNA TGTGCCAGCAGTTTGGGACGAACAAGCAATCAGCCCCAGCATTTT. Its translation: CASSLGRTSNQPQHF.

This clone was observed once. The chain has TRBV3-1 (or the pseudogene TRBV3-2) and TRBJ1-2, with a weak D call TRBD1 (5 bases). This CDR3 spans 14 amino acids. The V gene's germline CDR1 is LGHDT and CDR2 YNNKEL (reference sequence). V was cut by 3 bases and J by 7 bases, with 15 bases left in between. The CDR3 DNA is TGTGCCAGCAGCCAGCTGGGACCGGAGTCTGGCTACACCTTC. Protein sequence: CASSQLGPESGYTF.

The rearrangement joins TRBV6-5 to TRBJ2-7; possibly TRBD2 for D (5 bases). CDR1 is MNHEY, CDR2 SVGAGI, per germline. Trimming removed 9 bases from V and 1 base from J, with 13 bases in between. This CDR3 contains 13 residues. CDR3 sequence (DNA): TGTGCCAGTTTAGATAGACTATCCTACGAGCAGTACTTC. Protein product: CASLDRLSYEQYF.

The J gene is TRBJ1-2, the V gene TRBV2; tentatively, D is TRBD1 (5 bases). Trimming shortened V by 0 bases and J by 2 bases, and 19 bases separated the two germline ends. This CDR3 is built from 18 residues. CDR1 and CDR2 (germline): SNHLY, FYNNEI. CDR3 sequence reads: CASSEALGREKKNYGYTF. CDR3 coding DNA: TGTGCCAGCAGTGAAGCGCTTGGCAGGGAAAAAAAGAACTATGGCTACACCTTC. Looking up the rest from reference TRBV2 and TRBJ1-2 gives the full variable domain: EPEVTQTPSHQVTQMGQEVILRCVPISNHLYFYWYRQILGQKVEFLVSFYNNEISEKSEIFDDQFSVERPDGSNFTLKIRSTKLEDSAMYFCASSEALGREKKNYGYTFGSGTRLTVV.

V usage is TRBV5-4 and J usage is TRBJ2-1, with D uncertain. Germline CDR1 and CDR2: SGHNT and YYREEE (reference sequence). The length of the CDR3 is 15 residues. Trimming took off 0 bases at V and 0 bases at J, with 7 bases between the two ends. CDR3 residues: CASSLAPYSYNEQFF. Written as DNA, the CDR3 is TGTGCCAGCAGCTTGGCCCCATACTCCTACAATGAGCAGTTCTTC. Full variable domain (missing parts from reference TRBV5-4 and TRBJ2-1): ETGVTQSPTHLIKTRGQQVTLRCSSQSGHNTVSWYQQALGQGPQFIFQYYREEENGRGNFPPRFSGLQFPNYSSELNVNALELDDSALYLCASSLAPYSYNEQFFGPGTRLTVL.

CDR3 DNA: TGTGCCAGCAGCTTACAGGGGGCCGCTGAAGCTTTCTTT. Translated, it gives CASSLQGAAEAFF. The chain couples TRBV7-9 to TRBJ1-1, with TRBD1 matching 8 bases. Germline CDR1 and CDR2: SEHNR and FQNEAQ (reference sequence). The trim removed 2 bases at V and 6 bases at J, leaving 2 bases unmatched. The CDR3 runs to 13 residues.

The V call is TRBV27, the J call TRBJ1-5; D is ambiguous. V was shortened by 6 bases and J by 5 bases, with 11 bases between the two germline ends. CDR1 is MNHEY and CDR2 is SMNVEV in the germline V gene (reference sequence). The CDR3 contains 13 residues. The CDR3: CASRAGIHQPQHF. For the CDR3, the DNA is TGTGCCAGCAGAGCTGGGATTCATCAGCCCCAGCATTTT.

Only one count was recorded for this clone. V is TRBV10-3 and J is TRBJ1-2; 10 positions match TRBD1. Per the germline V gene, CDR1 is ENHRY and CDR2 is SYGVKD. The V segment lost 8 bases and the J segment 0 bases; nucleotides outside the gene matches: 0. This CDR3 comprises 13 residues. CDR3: CAIGTGANYGYTF. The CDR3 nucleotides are TGTGCCATCGGGACAGGGGCTAACTATGGCTACACCTTC.

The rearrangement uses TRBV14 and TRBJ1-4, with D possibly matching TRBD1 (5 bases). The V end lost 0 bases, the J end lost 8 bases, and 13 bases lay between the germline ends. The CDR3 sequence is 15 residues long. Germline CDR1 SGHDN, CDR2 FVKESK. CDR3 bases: TGTGCCAGCAGCCAAGATGTACCCGGGGCAGAAAAACTGTTTTTT. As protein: CASSQDVPGAEKLFF.

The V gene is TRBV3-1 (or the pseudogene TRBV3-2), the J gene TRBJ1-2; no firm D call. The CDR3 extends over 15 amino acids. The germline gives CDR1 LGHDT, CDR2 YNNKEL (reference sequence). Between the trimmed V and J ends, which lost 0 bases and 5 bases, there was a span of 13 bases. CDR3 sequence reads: CASSQEAGAYYGYTF. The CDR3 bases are TGTGCCAGCAGCCAAGAGGCAGGAGCTTATTATGGCTACACCTTC.

As DNA, the CDR3 is TGTGCCAGCAGCCAAGCCCCAGTGGGGACTCAGCCCCAGCATTTT. Protein: CASSQAPVGTQPQHF. The chain carries TRBV3-1 (or the pseudogene TRBV3-2) and TRBJ1-5; D is perhaps TRBD1 (5 bases). This CDR3 region has 15 residues. Trimming stripped 1 base from V and 6 bases from J, with 13 bases between. Germline CDR1 is LGHDT and CDR2 is YNNKEL (reference sequence).

The CDR3 sequence is CAWSSGLEGEQFF. The DNA for the CDR3 is TGTGCCTGGAGTAGTGGGCTCGAGGGGGAGCAGTTCTTC. This sequence joins TRBV30 and TRBJ2-1; D may match TRBD1 or TRBD2 (5 bases each). V was cut by 2 bases and J by 10 bases, with 15 bases left in between. The CDR3 contains 13 residues. Germline CDR1 is GTSNPN and CDR2 is SVGIG (reference sequence).

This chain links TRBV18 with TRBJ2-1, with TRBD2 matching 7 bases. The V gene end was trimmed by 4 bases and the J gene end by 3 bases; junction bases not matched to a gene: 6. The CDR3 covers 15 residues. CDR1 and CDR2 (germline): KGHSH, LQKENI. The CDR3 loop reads CASSRRLANYNEQFF. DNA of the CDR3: TGTGCCAGCTCACGTCGACTAGCCAACTACAATGAGCAGTTCTTC. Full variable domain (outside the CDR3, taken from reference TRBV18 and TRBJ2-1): NAGVMQNPRHLVRRRGQEARLRCSPMKGHSHVYWYRQLPEEGLKFMVYLQKENIIDESGMPKERFSAEFPKEGPSILRIQQVVRGDSAAYFCASSRRLANYNEQFFGPGTRLTVL.

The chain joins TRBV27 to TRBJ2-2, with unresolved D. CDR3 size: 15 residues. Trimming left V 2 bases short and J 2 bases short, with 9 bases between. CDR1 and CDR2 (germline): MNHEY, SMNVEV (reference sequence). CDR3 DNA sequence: TGTGCCAGCAGTTTAGTCCGACATAACACCGGGGAGCTGTTTTTT. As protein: CASSLVRHNTGELFF.

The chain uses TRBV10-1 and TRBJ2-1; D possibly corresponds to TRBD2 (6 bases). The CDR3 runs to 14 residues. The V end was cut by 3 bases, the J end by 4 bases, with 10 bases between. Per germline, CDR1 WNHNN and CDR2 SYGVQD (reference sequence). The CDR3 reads CASSDGAGYNEQFF. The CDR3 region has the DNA TGCGCCAGCAGTGATGGGGCGGGGTACAATGAGCAGTTCTTC.

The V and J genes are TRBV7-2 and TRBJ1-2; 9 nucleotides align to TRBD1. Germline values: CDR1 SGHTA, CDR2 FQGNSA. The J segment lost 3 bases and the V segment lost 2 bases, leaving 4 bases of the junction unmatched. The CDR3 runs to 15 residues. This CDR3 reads CASSLTGGRDYGYTF. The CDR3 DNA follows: TGTGCCAGCAGCTTAACAGGGGGCCGAGACTATGGCTACACCTTC.

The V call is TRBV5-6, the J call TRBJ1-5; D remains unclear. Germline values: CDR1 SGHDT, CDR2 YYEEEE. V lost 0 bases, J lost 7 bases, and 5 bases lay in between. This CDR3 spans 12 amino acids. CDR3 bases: TGTGCCAGCAGCTTGGGAACGCAGCCCCAGCATTTT. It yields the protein CASSLGTQPQHF.

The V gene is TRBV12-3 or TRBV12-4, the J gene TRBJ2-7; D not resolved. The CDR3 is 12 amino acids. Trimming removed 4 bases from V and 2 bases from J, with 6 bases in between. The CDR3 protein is CASSSLTYEQYF. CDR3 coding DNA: TGTGCCAGCAGTTCTTTGACCTACGAGCAGTACTTC.